This T cell receptor (beta chain) was identified during a study of regulatory T cells in long-lasting Graves disease (TCRdb year 2021). For the study in its entirety: Newly diagnosed Graves' disease patients had taken antithyroid drugs for less than 3 months. The study took place in China and was registered as a clinical trial. Patients with persistent Graves' disease were compared with patients with newly diagnosed Graves' disease using TCR sequencing and RNA sequencing of peripheral blood. A total of approximately 35 samples were covered by TCR sequencing, comprising some 13 persistent and approximately 20 newly diagnosed Graves' disease patients.

This clonotype was seen ten or more times. Its antigen is currently not known. Within one base of it there is no much larger clone, and no base qualities were kept. Library preparation used multiplex PCR. This sample was sequenced with an Illumina HiSeq 4000. iRepertoire HTBI primers and Arm-PCR amplification of CDR3 regions were used to construct TCR beta libraries. Before sequencing, the PCR products went through gel purification. Per the source publication's procedure: A total of around 66 TRBV and some 13 TRBJ segments were identified across samples and were used for gene usage analysis of CDR3 amino acid clonotypes. COPE and FqMerger were used to merge the filtered high-quality paired reads into contigs. BLAST was used to align contigs to IMGT TRBV, TRBD and TRBJ reference genes, with CDR3 defined following IMGT. Highly expanded clones were defined as clonotypes with a frequency above 0.1%. Repertoire diversity was measured by Shannon entropy, and V-J evenness by the Gini coefficient. A clonotype found in more than one individual was treated as public. TCRdb reprocessing: public reads trimmed at Q25 with fastp, clones called with MiXCR, in-frame beta chains kept. A single entry per CDR3 protein holds the most common genes and DNA from its merged rows. What appears here as the V and J calls and clone size reflects TCRdb's work, not the paper's. Across this sample there are about 240,000 distinct CDR3 sequences, with just over 20% seen only once. The ten largest account for 14% of the sample.

There are 13 amino acids in the CDR3, from cysteine to phenylalanine inclusive. The CDR3 DNA has 39 bases and is translated from base 1. V lost 6 bases and J lost 4 bases; the stretch between them is 12 bases long. CDR1 MNHNS and CDR2 SASEGT are derived from the germline V gene. What the work shows at the level of the full study, not this receptor alone: The study examined only peripheral blood because the primary lesion, thyroid tissue, could not be accessed. Persistent disease showed preferential use of TRBV28, TRBJ1-2 and TRBJ2-5, whereas newly diagnosed disease favored TRBV20-1 and TRBJ2-1. The authors acknowledged the small sample size as a limitation that may reduce accuracy. Compared with newly diagnosed patients, patients with persistent Graves' disease had lower TCR Shannon entropy and fewer highly expanded clones, which suggests clonal expansion. Patients with persistent disease shared more public clonotypes (about 2,700) than newly diagnosed patients did (more than 900). Only the TCR beta chain was sequenced and analyzed.

The meaning of the sample's time point label: newly diagnosed GD, antithyroid drugs for less than 3 months. For both TCR sequencing and RNA sequencing, RNA was extracted from PBMCs using TRIzol. The diagnosis of Graves' disease was made according to American Thyroid Association guidelines. Patients for the study were recruited at an endocrinology department in Xi'an, China. Each patient gave approximately 9 milliliters of peripheral blood, collected in an EDTA anticoagulant tube. Ficoll Paque Plus density gradient separation was used to isolate PBMCs, and no additional T cell sorting was done. An Agilent 2100 Bioanalyzer and agarose gel were used to check RNA quality, and a NanoDrop 2000 was used to measure RNA concentration.

The starting material was peripheral blood mononuclear cells (PBMCs), obtained at new diagnosis, from a patient treated with antithyroid drugs. The TCR originated in a female donor with Graves disease. The chain links TRBV6-1 with TRBJ1-1; a tentative D match to TRBD1 spans 5 bases. The CDR3 here reads CASSRGVGTEAFF. The DNA is as follows: TGTGCCAGCAGCCGAGGGGTGGGCACTGAAGCTTTCTTT.